The next 17 T cell receptor beta chains were all read from a single sample in a study of blood T cell repertoires in COVID-19. Assay used: immunoSEQ multiplex PCR; TCRdb lists only in-frame clones, some missing. Here the sample spans around 140,000 clones, 80% to 90% being singletons. The sequenced sample consisted of peripheral blood. These receptors were taken from a man aged 55-75 years with active or convalescent COVID-19.

The chain employs TRBV5-4 and TRBJ2-1; 10 nucleotides align to TRBD2. This CDR3 is 17 amino acids long. After removal of 4 bases from V and 0 bases from J, the junction contained 7 bases not matched to a gene. The germline V gene encodes CDR1 SGHNT and CDR2 YYREEE (reference sequence). The CDR3 nucleotides are TGTGCCAGCAGCCTCAGCGGGAGGGCCACCTCCTACAATGAGCAGTTCTTC. This encodes CASSLSGRATSYNEQFF.

The CDR3 sequence is CASSPRGVGNPGELFF. The CDR3, as DNA: TGTGCCAGCAGCCCCAGGGGGGTCGGAAACCCCGGGGAGCTGTTTTTT. The rearrangement links TRBV5-4 to TRBJ2-2; D is perhaps TRBD1 (7 bases). Between the trimmed V and J ends, which lost 4 bases and 6 bases, there was a span of 19 bases. This CDR3 has 16 amino acids. Germline loops: CDR1 SGHNT, CDR2 YYREEE (reference sequence).

The chain uses TRBV29-1 and TRBJ2-1; 9 positions agree with TRBD2. Germline values: CDR1 SQVTM, CDR2 ANQGSEA. The length of the CDR3 is 14 residues. Unmatched junction bases numbered 4, after V lost 3 bases and J lost 4 bases. The DNA for the CDR3 is TGCAGCGTTGAGAGGCTAGCGGGGTACAATGAGCAGTTCTTC. Translation: CSVERLAGYNEQFF.

The chain couples TRBV24-1 to TRBJ2-1; D might be TRBD2 (6 bases). Germline CDR1 KGHDR, CDR2 SFDVKD. This CDR3 region has 16 residues. The germline V and J ends were trimmed by 5 bases and 0 bases, with 13 bases remaining between them. This chain's CDR3 is CATSGVAGSSYNEQFF. The CDR3 coding sequence is TGTGCCACCAGTGGTGTGGCGGGGTCCTCCTACAATGAGCAGTTCTTC.

The chain joins TRBV9 to TRBJ2-3; tentative D call: TRBD1 (7 bases). Trimming pared 4 bases from V and 2 bases from J, leaving 14 bases between. Germline V gene sequence: CDR1 SGDLS, CDR2 YYNGEE. The CDR3 runs 15 residues. The CDR3 protein is CASSLRGTSTDTQYF. The DNA for the CDR3 is TGTGCCAGCAGCCTCAGGGGGACTTCCACAGATACGCAGTATTTT.

CDR3 sequence reads: CSTSLAANTGELFF. The CDR3 coding sequence is TGCAGCACCTCCCTAGCGGCTAACACCGGGGAGCTGTTTTTT. This sequence joins TRBV29-1 and TRBJ2-2; 7 bases line up with TRBD2. The V gene's germline CDR1 is SQVTM and CDR2 ANQGSEA. With V trimmed by 8 bases and J by 2 bases, 8 bases remained unmatched. The CDR3 is 14 amino acids.

This sequence joins TRBV3-1 (or the pseudogene TRBV3-2) and TRBJ1-4; D is possibly TRBD1 (5 bases). The germline V gene has CDR1 LGHDT and CDR2 YNNKEL (reference sequence). The CDR3 spans 12 residues. Trimming left V 2 bases short and J 10 bases short, with 8 bases between. CDR3: CASSQQGPKLFF. The DNA of the CDR3 is TGTGCCAGCAGCCAACAGGGCCCAAAACTGTTTTTT.

This chain connects TRBV5-1 to TRBJ2-2; TRBD1 matches at 8 bases. CDR1 is SGHRS, CDR2 YFSETQ, per germline. With 3 bases clipped from V and 1 base from J, the junction kept 2 bases outside the gene matches. There are 15 residues in the CDR3. CDR3 sequence (DNA): TGCGCCAGCAGCTACGGGACAGGGAACACCGGGGAGCTGTTTTTT. Translating gives CASSYGTGNTGELFF.

This chain links TRBV29-1 with TRBJ2-7, with 7 bases lining up with TRBD1. The germline CDR1 and CDR2 sequences are SQVTM and ANQGSEA. The CDR3 has 13 amino acids. With 6 bases clipped from V and 1 base from J, the junction kept 6 bases outside the gene matches. The CDR3 DNA is TGCAGCGTCCTTGGGGGACAGTCCTACGAGCAGTACTTC. Translation gives CSVLGGQSYEQYF.

The chain uses TRBV20-1 and TRBJ2-1; no firm D call. V lost 4 bases and J lost 12, with 10 bases in between. The germline gives CDR1 DFQATT, CDR2 SNEGSKA (reference sequence). There are 10 residues in the CDR3. CDR3 nucleotides: TGCAGTGCTAATCGGGTGGGGCAGTTCTTC. Residues: CSANRVGQFF.

This clone was recorded only once. CDR3 residues: CASRIPAASYGYTF. The DNA for the CDR3 is TGTGCCAGCAGAATCCCGGCGGCCTCCTATGGCTACACCTTC. The V gene is TRBV28, the J gene TRBJ1-2; no clear D. CDR1 is MDHEN and CDR2 is SYDVKM in the germline V gene. This CDR3 is 14 amino acids long. Trimming cost V 6 bases and J 4 bases, with 15 bases left between them.

The rearrangement links TRBV4-1 to TRBJ2-7; TRBD1 aligns across 9 bases. Trimming cost V 4 bases and J 0 bases; bases outside gene matches: 10. The CDR3 extends over 17 amino acids. Germline CDR1 MGHRA, CDR2 YSYEKL. The CDR3 region is CASSPYSGQGSSYEQYF. CDR3 coding DNA: TGCGCCAGCAGCCCGTACTCAGGACAGGGGAGCTCCTACGAGCAGTACTTC.

This rearrangement joins TRBV24-1 to TRBJ2-3; 9 bases fit TRBD1. With V trimmed by 4 bases and J by 5 bases, 15 bases remained unmatched. The CDR3 is made up of 18 amino acids. The germline CDR1 and CDR2 sequences are KGHDR and SFDVKD. DNA for the CDR3: TGTGCCACCAGTGACCGCCCCGGCAAGGGACAGGGCAAAGATACGCAGTATTTT. It translates to CATSDRPGKGQGKDTQYF.

CDR3 sequence (DNA): TGTGCCAGCACCGTCACAGGGGGCCCAGATACGCAGTATTTT. This encodes CASTVTGGPDTQYF. This chain connects TRBV7-8 to TRBJ2-3, with 9 bases aligning to TRBD1. This CDR3 contains 14 residues. Germline lookup yields CDR1 SGHVS and CDR2 FQNEAQ. J lost 4 bases, V lost 7 bases, and 6 bases had no gene match.

This rearrangement joins TRBV5-1 to TRBJ1-1; unclear D gene. Germline loops: CDR1 SGHRS, CDR2 YFSETQ. V lost 4 bases to trimming and J lost 0 bases, with 10 bases between them. The CDR3 is made up of 14 amino acids. The CDR3 DNA reads as TGCGCCAGCAGCCCGGACTCTATGAACACTGAAGCTTTCTTT. Protein product: CASSPDSMNTEAFF.

The gene calls are TRBV9 and TRBJ1-3; TRBD1 might be the D (5 bases). Germline CDR1 and CDR2: SGDLS and YYNGEE. The CDR3 totals 16 residues. Trimming removed 0 bases at V and 2 bases at J, with 12 bases between. The CDR3 is CASSVDLGATGNTIYF. In DNA form, the CDR3 reads TGTGCCAGCAGCGTAGACCTAGGGGCAACTGGAAACACCATATATTTT.

V is TRBV28 and J is TRBJ1-1, with D perhaps matching TRBD1 (6 bases). V gave up 9 bases and J gave up 0 bases, with 11 bases separating them. The CDR3 extends over 13 amino acids. The germline V gene has CDR1 MDHEN and CDR2 SYDVKM. CDR3 in DNA: TGTGCCAGTGTAACAGGGTTGAACACTGAAGCTTTCTTT. Protein: CASVTGLNTEAFF.